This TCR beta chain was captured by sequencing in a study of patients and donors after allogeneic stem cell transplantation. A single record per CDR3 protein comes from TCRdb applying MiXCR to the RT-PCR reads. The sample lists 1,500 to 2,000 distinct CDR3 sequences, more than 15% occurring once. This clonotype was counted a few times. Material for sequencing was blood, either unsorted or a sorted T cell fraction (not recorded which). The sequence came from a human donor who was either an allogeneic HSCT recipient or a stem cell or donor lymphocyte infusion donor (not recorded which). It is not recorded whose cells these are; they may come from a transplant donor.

The CDR3 DNA reads as TGTGCCAGCAGTTTCCTAGCGGGAGGCGCGCAGTTCTTC. Amino acids: CASSFLAGGAQFF. The rearrangement links TRBV7-9 to TRBJ2-1, with 11 bases aligning to TRBD2. The CDR3 length is 13 residues. V lost 6 bases, J lost 12 bases, and 7 bases stayed unmatched. In germline, CDR1 is SEHNR, CDR2 FQNEAQ (reference sequence). Complete variable domain (other parts from reference TRBV7-9 and TRBJ2-1): DTGVSQNPRHKITKRGQNVTFRCDPISEHNRLYWYRQTLGQGPEFLTYFQNEAQLEKSRLLSDRFSAERPKGSFSTLEIQRTEQGDSAMYLCASSFLAGGAQFFGPGTRLTVL.